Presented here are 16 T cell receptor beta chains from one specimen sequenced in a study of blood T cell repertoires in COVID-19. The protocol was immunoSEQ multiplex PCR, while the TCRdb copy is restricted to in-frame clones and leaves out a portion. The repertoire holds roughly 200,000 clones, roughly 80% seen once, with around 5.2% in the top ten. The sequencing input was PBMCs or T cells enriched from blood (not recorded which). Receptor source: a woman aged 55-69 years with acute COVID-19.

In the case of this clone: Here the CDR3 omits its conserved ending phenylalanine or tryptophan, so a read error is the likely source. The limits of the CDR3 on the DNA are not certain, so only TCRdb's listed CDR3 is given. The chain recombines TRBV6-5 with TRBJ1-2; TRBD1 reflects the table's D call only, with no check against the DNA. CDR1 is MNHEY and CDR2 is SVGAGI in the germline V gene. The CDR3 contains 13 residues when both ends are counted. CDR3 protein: CASSYSGDSAEVV.

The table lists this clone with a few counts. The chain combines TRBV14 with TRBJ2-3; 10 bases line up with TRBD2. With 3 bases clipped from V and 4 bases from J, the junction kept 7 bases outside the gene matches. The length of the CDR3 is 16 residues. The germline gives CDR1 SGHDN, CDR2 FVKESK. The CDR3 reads CASSHPRLAGADTQYF. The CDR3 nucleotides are TGTGCCAGCAGCCACCCCCGGCTAGCGGGGGCAGATACGCAGTATTTT.

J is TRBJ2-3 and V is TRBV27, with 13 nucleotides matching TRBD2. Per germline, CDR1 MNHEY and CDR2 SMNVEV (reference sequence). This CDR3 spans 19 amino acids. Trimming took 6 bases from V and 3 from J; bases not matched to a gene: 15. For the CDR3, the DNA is TGTGCCAGCAGCCACTCCGGGACTAGCGGGGTGGTAAGGACAGATACGCAGTATTTT. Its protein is CASSHSGTSGVVRTDTQYF.

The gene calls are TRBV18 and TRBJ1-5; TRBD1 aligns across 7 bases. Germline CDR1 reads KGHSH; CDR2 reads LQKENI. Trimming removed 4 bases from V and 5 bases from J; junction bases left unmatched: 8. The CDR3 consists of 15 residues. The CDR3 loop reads CASSLRQGRDQPQHF. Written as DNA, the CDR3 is TGTGCCAGCTCACTAAGACAGGGAAGGGATCAGCCCCAGCATTTT.

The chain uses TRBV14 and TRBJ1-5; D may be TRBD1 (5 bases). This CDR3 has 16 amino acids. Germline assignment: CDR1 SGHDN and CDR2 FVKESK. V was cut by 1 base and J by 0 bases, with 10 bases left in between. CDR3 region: CASSQAAGVSNQPQHF. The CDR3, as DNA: TGTGCCAGCAGCCAAGCCGCGGGGGTTAGCAATCAGCCCCAGCATTTT.

The CDR3 is CASSGGLAGVNTGELFF. CDR3 nucleotide sequence: TGCGCCAGCAGCGGTGGACTAGCGGGAGTCAACACCGGGGAGCTGTTTTTT. The chain joins TRBV5-1 to TRBJ2-2, with 13 nucleotides matching TRBD2. The CDR3 contains 17 residues. The ends lost 4 bases at V and 2 bases at J; junction bases unmatched: 5. Germline values: CDR1 SGHRS, CDR2 YFSETQ.

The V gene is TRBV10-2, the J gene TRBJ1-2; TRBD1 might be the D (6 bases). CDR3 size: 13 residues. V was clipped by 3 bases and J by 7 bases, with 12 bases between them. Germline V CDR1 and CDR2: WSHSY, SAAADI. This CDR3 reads CASSERGAFGYTF. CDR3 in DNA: TGCGCCAGCAGTGAACGGGGGGCTTTTGGCTACACCTTC.

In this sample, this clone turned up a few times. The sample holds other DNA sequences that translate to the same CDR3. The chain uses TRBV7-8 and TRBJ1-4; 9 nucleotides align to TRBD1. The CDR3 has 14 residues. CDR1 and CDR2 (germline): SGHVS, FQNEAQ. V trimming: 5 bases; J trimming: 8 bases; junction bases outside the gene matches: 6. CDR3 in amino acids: CASSADRGREKLFF. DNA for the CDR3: TGTGCCAGCAGCGCGGACAGGGGTAGAGAAAAACTGTTTTTT.

This CDR3 is CASSLGRGQIDTQYF. CDR3 DNA: TGCGCCAGCAGCTTGGGGAGGGGGCAAATAGATACGCAGTATTTT. V usage is TRBV5-1 and J usage is TRBJ2-3, with D tentatively TRBD1 (7 bases). V shed 0 bases and J shed 5 bases, with 13 bases lying between them. The CDR3 is made up of 15 amino acids. The V gene's germline CDR1 is SGHRS and CDR2 YFSETQ.

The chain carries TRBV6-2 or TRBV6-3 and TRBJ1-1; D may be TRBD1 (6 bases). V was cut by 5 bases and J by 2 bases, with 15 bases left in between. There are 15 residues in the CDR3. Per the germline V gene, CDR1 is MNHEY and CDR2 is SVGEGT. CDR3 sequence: CASSKLGATNTEAFF. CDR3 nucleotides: TGTGCCAGCAGTAAGCTGGGGGCGACAAACACTGAAGCTTTCTTT.

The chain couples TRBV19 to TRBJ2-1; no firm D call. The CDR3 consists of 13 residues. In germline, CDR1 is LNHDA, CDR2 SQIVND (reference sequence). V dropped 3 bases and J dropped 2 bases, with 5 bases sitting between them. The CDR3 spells CASSMRTYNEQFF. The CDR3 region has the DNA TGTGCCAGTAGTATGCGGACCTACAATGAGCAGTTCTTC.

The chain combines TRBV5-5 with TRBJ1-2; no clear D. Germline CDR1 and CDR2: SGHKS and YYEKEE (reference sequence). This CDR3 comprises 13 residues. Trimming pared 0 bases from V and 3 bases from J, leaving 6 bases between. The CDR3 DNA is TGTGCCAGCAGCTTGGGGCTGGACTATGGCTACACCTTC. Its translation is CASSLGLDYGYTF.

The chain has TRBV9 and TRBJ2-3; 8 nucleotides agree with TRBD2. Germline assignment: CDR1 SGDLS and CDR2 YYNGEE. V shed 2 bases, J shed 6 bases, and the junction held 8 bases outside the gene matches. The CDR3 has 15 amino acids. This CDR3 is CASSVQSGGADTQYF. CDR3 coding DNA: TGTGCCAGCAGCGTCCAAAGCGGGGGAGCGGATACGCAGTATTTT.

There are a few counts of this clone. The CDR3 region is CASSLVGGRPDTQYF. The CDR3 DNA reads as TGTGCCAGCAGCTTAGTGGGCGGGCGCCCGGATACGCAGTATTTT. The rearrangement links TRBV7-2 to TRBJ2-3; the D gene is possibly TRBD2 (5 bases). The CDR3 covers 15 residues. Between the trimmed V and J ends, which lost 1 base and 6 bases, there was a span of 14 bases. The germline gives CDR1 SGHTA, CDR2 FQGNSA.

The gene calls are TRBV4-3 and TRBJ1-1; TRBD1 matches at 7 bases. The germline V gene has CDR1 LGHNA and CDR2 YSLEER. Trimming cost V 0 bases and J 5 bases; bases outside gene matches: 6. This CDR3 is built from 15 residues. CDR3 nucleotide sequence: TGCGCCAGCAGCCAAGATTTGACAGGGAGAACTGAAGCTTTCTTT. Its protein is CASSQDLTGRTEAFF.

The CDR3, as DNA: TGCGCCAGCAGCACTGGGGGCCAGGGCCACACCATATATTTT. Amino acids: CASSTGGQGHTIYF. The chain employs TRBV5-1 and TRBJ1-3, with a possible D match to TRBD1 (6 bases). CDR3 length: 14 residues. Per germline, CDR1 SGHRS and CDR2 YFSETQ. The V and J ends lost 4 bases and 8 bases respectively, with 16 bases between them.